These 16 T cell receptor beta chains share one sample of origin, sequenced in a study of post-analysis software for immune sequencing data. Points from the study as a whole: Higher frequency in patients than in controls was seen for five TRBV segments, with TRBV5-6, TRBV5-1 and TRBV20-1 among them.

Antigen specificity for these receptors is unknown. The TCR beta cDNA libraries carried unique molecular identifiers. MiXCR, applied by TCRdb to the PCR reads, yields one record per CDR3 protein. The profile shows about 500,000 distinct CDR3 sequences, over 35% of them singletons. Source material: blood. The receptor source for this set is a girl aged 5 to 17 with multiple sclerosis.

V is TRBV20-1 and J is TRBJ2-7, with 7 bases matching TRBD2. Germline trimming cut 3 bases from V and 3 bases from J; bases unmatched to any gene: 11. Germline CDR1 reads DFQATT; CDR2 reads SNEGSKA (reference sequence). This CDR3 comprises 15 residues. CDR3 residues: CSARLLGTNFYEQYF. The CDR3 DNA reads as TGCAGTGCTAGGTTACTCGGGACTAATTTCTACGAGCAGTACTTC.

This chain joins TRBV2 and TRBJ2-1, with TRBD1 identical over 7 bases. Germline CDR1 reads SNHLY; CDR2 reads FYNNEI. This CDR3 spans 15 amino acids. The V and J ends lost 5 bases and 4 bases, in that order; junction bases with no gene match: 8. CDR3 amino acids: CASSLPGQIYNEQFF. DNA for the CDR3: TGTGCCAGCAGTTTACCGGGACAGATATACAATGAGCAGTTCTTC.

The chain links TRBV28 to TRBJ2-7, with 7 bases fitting TRBD2. The CDR3 is made up of 17 amino acids. With 3 bases clipped from V and 0 bases from J, the junction kept 11 bases outside the gene matches. Germline V gene lookup returns CDR1 MDHEN and CDR2 SYDVKM. In DNA form, the CDR3 reads TGTGCCAGCAGTTTCGAAGGGGCTAGCGGAGGCTCCTACGAGCAGTACTTC. The encoded protein is CASSFEGASGGSYEQYF. Looking up the rest from reference TRBV28 and TRBJ2-7 gives the full variable domain: DVKVTQSSRYLVKRTGEKVFLECVQDMDHENMFWYRQDPGLGLRLIYFSYDVKMKEKGDIPEGYSVSREKKERFSLILESASTNQTSMYLCASSFEGASGGSYEQYFGPGTRLTVT.

The chain carries TRBV24-1 and TRBJ2-3; D gene ambiguous. V lost 9 bases and J lost 2, with 11 bases in between. The V gene's germline CDR1 is KGHDR and CDR2 SFDVKD. This CDR3 has 13 amino acids. The CDR3 nucleotides are TGTGCCACCGGTTCTGATCTCACAGATACGCAGTATTTT. It codes for CATGSDLTDTQYF.

The chain carries TRBV29-1 and TRBJ1-2; D perhaps matches TRBD1 (5 bases). The CDR3 is 12 residues long. Germline CDR1 SQVTM, CDR2 ANQGSEA. The V and J ends lost 0 bases and 8 bases respectively, with 10 bases between them. CDR3 residues: CSVEDRSGGYTF. The CDR3 nucleotides read TGCAGCGTTGAAGATCGTTCAGGGGGCTACACCTTC.

The chain recombines TRBV28 with TRBJ1-2, with 9 nucleotides matching TRBD1. The junction had 7 bases not matched to a gene; V was cut back by 2 bases and J by 3 bases. This CDR3 has 16 amino acids. Germline V gene lookup returns CDR1 MDHEN and CDR2 SYDVKM. CDR3 amino acids: CASSLPHRGQDYGYTF. CDR3 bases: TGTGCCAGCAGTTTACCCCACAGGGGGCAGGACTATGGCTACACCTTC.

This clonotype has just a few counts. The DNA for the CDR3 is TGCAGTGCTCCGACTAGCACAGATACGCAGTATTTT. Its translation: CSAPTSTDTQYF. The rearrangement uses TRBV20-1 and TRBJ2-3, with D unclear. Germline CDR1 and CDR2: DFQATT and SNEGSKA (reference sequence). Trimming took off 5 bases at V and 0 bases at J, with 6 bases between the two ends. The CDR3 runs 12 residues.

This chain connects TRBV27 to TRBJ1-4; D gene uncertain. The ends were cut back, 8 bases at V and 1 base at J, with 14 bases in the middle. The CDR3 sequence is 15 residues long. Germline assignment: CDR1 MNHEY and CDR2 SMNVEV (reference sequence). CDR3 nucleotide sequence: TGTGCCAGCGGTCCCTTCAGTGTAACTAATGAAAAACTGTTTTTT. It specifies CASGPFSVTNEKLFF.

The rearrangement links TRBV16 to TRBJ1-2, with unresolved D. Trimming shortened V by 7 bases and J by 5 bases, and 11 bases separated the two germline ends. CDR3 size: 12 residues. The germline gives CDR1 KGHSY, CDR2 FQNENV. The CDR3 nucleotides are TGTGCCAGCACCCGAGTTGGTTATGGCTACACCTTC. This gives the protein CASTRVGYGYTF.

A few counts support this clonotype. The V call is TRBV15, the J call TRBJ1-1, with 7 bases matching TRBD1. Germline assignment: CDR1 LNHNV and CDR2 YYDKDF (reference sequence). V gave up 1 base and J gave up 7 bases; unmatched junction bases: 6. The CDR3 totals 14 residues. The CDR3 protein is CATSRATTGLEAFF. DNA for the CDR3: TGTGCCACCAGCAGAGCGACGACAGGGCTTGAAGCTTTCTTT.

This clonotype was picked up a small number of times. The rearrangement joins TRBV6-2 or TRBV6-3 to TRBJ1-2; no clear D. Trimming pared 2 bases from V and 7 bases from J, leaving 17 bases between. Germline V gene sequence: CDR1 MNHEY, CDR2 SVGEGT. The CDR3 is 15 amino acids. The DNA of the CDR3 is TGTGCCAGCAGTTACGGCAGCGGCAGCTTCGGTGGCTACACCTTC. Protein product: CASSYGSGSFGGYTF.

The rearrangement joins TRBV14 to TRBJ2-5; 10 bases agree with TRBD2. V dropped 8 bases and J dropped 3; count of bases not matched to a gene: 12. Germline V gene lookup returns CDR1 SGHDN and CDR2 FVKESK. The CDR3 runs 16 residues. The CDR3 here is CASGPGLAEPKETQYF. The CDR3 DNA follows: TGTGCCAGCGGTCCTGGACTAGCGGAGCCAAAAGAGACCCAGTACTTC.

Only a few counts were recorded for this clonotype. J is TRBJ2-1 and V is TRBV28, with TRBD2 matching 10 bases. The J segment lost 3 bases and the V segment lost 3 bases, leaving 8 bases of the junction unmatched. Germline CDR1 is MDHEN and CDR2 is SYDVKM. The CDR3 runs to 17 residues. The CDR3 loop is CASSLGGLAGVYNEQFF. In DNA, the CDR3 is TGTGCCAGCAGTTTGGGAGGGCTAGCGGGAGTCTACAATGAGCAGTTCTTC.

This clonotype has more than one count but fewer than ten. This sequence joins TRBV5-1 and TRBJ1-2; 9 bases map to TRBD1. Germline lookup yields CDR1 SGHRS and CDR2 YFSETQ. Germline trimming cut 4 bases from V and 5 bases from J; bases unmatched to any gene: 6. The length of the CDR3 is 14 residues. CDR3 in amino acids: CASSPGTGSYGYTF. In DNA form, the CDR3 reads TGCGCCAGCAGCCCTGGGACAGGGTCTTATGGCTACACCTTC.

This clonotype was seen many times. The J gene is TRBJ2-1, the V gene TRBV6-6; D may be TRBD2 (5 bases). Germline V CDR1 and CDR2: MNHNY, SVGAGI (reference sequence). The CDR3 runs 12 residues. Trimming shortened V by 6 bases and J by 8 bases, and 11 bases separated the two germline ends. The CDR3 here is CASRDGVDEQFF. The DNA for the CDR3 is TGTGCCAGCAGGGACGGGGTGGATGAGCAGTTCTTC.

This clonotype was seen a handful of times. The chain uses TRBV29-1 and TRBJ1-2; no definite D call. CDR3 length: 11 residues. Germline V gene lookup returns CDR1 SQVTM and CDR2 ANQGSEA. V was shortened by 3 bases and J by 6 bases, with 8 bases between the two germline ends. The CDR3 sequence: CSVESRDGYTF. CDR3 DNA sequence: TGCAGCGTTGAGTCTAGGGATGGCTACACCTTC.